This T cell receptor beta chain comes out of a study of cytomegalovirus exposure and HLA in healthy donors. Primers for the PCR totalled 60 Vbeta and 13 Jbeta. The protocol was immunoSEQ multiplex PCR, while the TCRdb copy is restricted to in-frame clones and leaves out a portion. The data show about 76,000 clones, with under 80% seen just once and 4.9% held by the top ten. Donors likely had unrecorded immune exposures despite being nominally healthy when sampled. The V gene end was trimmed by 5 bases and the J gene end by 2 bases; junction bases not matched to a gene: 6. Germline CDR1 reads SEHNR; CDR2 reads FQNEAQ (reference sequence). The length of the CDR3 is 15 residues.

The sequence was collected from a man aged 55 to 70 in good health and CMV-seropositive. Sequenced sample: PBMCs. The chain joins TRBV7-9 to TRBJ2-3; 8 bases map to TRBD2. CDR3 sequence: CASSATSGNTDTQYF. DNA of the CDR3: TGTGCCAGCAGCGCTACTAGCGGAAACACAGATACGCAGTATTTT.